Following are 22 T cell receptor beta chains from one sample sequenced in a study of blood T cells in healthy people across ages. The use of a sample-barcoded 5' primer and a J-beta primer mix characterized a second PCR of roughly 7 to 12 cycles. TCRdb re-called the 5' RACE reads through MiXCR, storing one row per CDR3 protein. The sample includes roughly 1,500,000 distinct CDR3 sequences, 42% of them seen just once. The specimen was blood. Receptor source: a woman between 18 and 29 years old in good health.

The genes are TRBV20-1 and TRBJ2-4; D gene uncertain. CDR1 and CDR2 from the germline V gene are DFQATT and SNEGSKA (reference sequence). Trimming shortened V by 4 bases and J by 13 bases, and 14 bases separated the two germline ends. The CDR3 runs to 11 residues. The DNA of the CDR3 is TGCAGTGCTAACCAACGGTACGGGCAGTACTTC. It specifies CSANQRYGQYF.

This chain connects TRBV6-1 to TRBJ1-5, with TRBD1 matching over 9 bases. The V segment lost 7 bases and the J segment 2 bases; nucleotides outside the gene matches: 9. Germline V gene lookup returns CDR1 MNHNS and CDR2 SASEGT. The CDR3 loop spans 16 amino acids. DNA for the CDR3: TGTGCCAGCACCAGGACAGGGGAATTTGGCAATCAGCCCCAGCATTTT. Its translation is CASTRTGEFGNQPQHF.

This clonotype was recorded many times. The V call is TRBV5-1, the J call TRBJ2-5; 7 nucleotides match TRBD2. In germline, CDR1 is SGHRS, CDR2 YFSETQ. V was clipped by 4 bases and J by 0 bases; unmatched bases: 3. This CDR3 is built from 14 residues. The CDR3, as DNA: TGCGCCAGCAGCGTCGGGACTAACCAAGAGACCCAGTACTTC. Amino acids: CASSVGTNQETQYF. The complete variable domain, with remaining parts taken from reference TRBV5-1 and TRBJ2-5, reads KAGVTQTPRYLIKTRGQQVTLSCSPISGHRSVSWYQQTPGQGLQFLFEYFSETQRNKGNFPGRFSGRQFSNSRSEMNVSTLELGDSALYLCASSVGTNQETQYFGPGTRLLVL.

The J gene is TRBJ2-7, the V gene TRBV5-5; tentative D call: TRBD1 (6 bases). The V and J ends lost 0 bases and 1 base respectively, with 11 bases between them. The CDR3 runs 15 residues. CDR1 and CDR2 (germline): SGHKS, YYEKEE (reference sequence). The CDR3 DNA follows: TGTGCCAGCAGCTTGGGTCCGGACAGTTCCTACGAGCAGTACTTC. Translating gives CASSLGPDSSYEQYF.

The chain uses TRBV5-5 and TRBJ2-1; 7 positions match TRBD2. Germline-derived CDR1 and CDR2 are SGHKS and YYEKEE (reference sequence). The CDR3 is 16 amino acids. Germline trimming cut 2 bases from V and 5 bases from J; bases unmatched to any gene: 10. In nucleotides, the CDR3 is TGTGCCAGCAGCTTACTCGGGACTAACCGAGACAATGAGCAGTTCTTC. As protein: CASSLLGTNRDNEQFF.

The CDR3 sequence: CASSLMPEQDTQYF. The CDR3 coding sequence is TGTGCCAGCAGCTTGATGCCGGAGCAGGATACGCAGTATTTT. V and J are TRBV11-2 and TRBJ2-3; no clear D. The ends were cut back, 3 bases at V and 6 bases at J, with 13 bases in the middle. Per the germline V gene, CDR1 is SGHAT and CDR2 is FQNNGV. There are 14 residues in the CDR3.

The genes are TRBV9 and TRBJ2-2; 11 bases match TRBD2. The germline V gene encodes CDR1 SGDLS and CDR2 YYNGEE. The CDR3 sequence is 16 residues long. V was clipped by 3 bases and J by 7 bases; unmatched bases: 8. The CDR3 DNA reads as TGTGCCAGCAGCGGCCGACTAGCGGGGCCTCTCGGGGAGCTGTTTTTT. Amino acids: CASSGRLAGPLGELFF. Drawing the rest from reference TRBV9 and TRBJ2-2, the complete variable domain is DSGVTQTPKHLITATGQRVTLRCSPRSGDLSVYWYQQSLDQGLQFLIQYYNGEERAKGNILERFSAQQFPDLHSELNLSSLELGDSALYFCASSGRLAGPLGELFFGEGSRLTVL.

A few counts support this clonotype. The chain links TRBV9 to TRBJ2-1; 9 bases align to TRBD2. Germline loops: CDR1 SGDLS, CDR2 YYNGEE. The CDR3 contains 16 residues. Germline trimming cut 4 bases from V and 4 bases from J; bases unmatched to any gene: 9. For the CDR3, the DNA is TGTGCCAGCAGCTCCATAGCGGGGGCCCTATACAATGAGCAGTTCTTC. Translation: CASSSIAGALYNEQFF.

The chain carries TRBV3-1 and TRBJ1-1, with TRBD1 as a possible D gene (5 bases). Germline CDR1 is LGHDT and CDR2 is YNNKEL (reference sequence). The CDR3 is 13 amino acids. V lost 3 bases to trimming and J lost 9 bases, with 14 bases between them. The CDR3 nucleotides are TGTGCCAGCAGCCATGGTTACGGGGCGAAAGCTTTCTTT. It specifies CASSHGYGAKAFF.

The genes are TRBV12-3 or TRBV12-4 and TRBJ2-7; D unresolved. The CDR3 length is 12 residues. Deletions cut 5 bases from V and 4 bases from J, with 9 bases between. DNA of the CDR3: TGTGCCAGCAGTATCCGCCCGTACGAGCAGTACTTC. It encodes CASSIRPYEQYF.

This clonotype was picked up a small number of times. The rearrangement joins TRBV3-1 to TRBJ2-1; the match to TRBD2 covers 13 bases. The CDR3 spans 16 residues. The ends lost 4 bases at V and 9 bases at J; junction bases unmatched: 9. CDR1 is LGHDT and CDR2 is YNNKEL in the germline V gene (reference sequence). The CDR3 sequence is CASSPRSGTSGAEQFF. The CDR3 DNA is TGTGCCAGCAGCCCCCGTTCCGGGACTAGCGGGGCTGAGCAGTTCTTC.

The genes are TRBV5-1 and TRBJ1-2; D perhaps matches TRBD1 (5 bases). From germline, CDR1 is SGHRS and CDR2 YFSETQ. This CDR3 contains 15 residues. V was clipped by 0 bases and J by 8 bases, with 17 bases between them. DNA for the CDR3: TGCGCCAGCAGCTTGGGGGCCGGGACGGCTAACGGCTACACCTTC. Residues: CASSLGAGTANGYTF.

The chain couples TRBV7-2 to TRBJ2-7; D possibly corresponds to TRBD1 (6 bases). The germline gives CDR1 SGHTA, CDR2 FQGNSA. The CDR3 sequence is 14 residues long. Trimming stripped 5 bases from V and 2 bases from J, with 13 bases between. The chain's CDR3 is CASSQTQGPYEQYF. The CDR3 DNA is TGTGCCAGCAGCCAAACACAGGGACCCTACGAGCAGTACTTC.

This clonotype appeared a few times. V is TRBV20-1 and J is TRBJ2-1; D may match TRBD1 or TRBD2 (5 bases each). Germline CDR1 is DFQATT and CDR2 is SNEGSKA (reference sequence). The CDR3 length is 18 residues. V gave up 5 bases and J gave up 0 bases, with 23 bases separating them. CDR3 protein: CSAPSLGVELSSYNEQFF. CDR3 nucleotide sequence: TGCAGTGCTCCCTCACTAGGGGTTGAGCTGAGCTCCTACAATGAGCAGTTCTTC.

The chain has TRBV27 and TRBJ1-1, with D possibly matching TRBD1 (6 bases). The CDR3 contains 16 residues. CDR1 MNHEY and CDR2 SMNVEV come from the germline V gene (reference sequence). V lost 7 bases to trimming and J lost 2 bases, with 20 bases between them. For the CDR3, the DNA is TGTGCCAGCACCCCGGGACACGGGGCACCAAACACTGAAGCTTTCTTT. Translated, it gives CASTPGHGAPNTEAFF.

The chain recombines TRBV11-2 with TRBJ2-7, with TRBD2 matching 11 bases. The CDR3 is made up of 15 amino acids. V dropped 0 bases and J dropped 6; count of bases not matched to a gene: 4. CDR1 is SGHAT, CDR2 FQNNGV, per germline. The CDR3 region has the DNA TGTGCCAGCAGCTTAGAAGCCACTAGCGGGGGCGAGCAGTACTTC. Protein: CASSLEATSGGEQYF. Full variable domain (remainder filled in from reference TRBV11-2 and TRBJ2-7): EAGVAQSPRYKIIEKRQSVAFWCNPISGHATLYWYQQILGQGPKLLIQFQNNGVVDDSQLPKDRFSAERLKGVDSTLKIQPAKLEDSAVYLCASSLEATSGGEQYFGPGTRLTVT.

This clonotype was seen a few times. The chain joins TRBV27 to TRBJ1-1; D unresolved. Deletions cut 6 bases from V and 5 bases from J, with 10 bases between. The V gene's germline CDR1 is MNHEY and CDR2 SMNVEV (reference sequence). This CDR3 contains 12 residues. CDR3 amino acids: CASRDAGTEAFF. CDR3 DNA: TGTGCCAGCAGGGACGCCGGGACTGAAGCTTTCTTT.

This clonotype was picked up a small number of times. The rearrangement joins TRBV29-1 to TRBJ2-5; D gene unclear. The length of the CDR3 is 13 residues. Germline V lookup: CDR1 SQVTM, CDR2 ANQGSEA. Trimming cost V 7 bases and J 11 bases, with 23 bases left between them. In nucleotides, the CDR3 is TGCAGCGCCTCCGTTCAGGCAGGCGGTGAGCAGTACTTC. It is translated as CSASVQAGGEQYF.

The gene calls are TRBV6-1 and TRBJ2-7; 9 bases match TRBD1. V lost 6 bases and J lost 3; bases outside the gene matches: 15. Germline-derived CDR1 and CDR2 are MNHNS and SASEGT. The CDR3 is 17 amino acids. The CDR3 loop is CASRASGTGNILYEQYF. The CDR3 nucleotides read TGTGCCAGCAGGGCGAGCGGGACAGGGAATATTCTCTACGAGCAGTACTTC.

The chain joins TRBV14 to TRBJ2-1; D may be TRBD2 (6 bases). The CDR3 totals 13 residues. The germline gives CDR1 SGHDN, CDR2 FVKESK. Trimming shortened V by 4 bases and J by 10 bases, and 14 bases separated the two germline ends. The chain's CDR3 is CASSPVFGGEQFF. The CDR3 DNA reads TGTGCCAGCAGCCCGGTCTTCGGGGGAGAGCAGTTCTTC.

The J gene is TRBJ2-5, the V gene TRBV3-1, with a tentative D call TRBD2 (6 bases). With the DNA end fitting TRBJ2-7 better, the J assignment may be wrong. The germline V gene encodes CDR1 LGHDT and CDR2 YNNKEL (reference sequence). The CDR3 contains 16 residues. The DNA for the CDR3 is TGTGCCAGCAGCCTCGGTGGTACGGGGGTTCCTTACGAGCAGTACTTC. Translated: CASSLGGTGVPYEQYF.

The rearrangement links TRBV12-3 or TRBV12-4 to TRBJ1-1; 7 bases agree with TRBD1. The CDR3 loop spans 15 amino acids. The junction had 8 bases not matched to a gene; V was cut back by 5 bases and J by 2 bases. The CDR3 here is CASSRRTGPNTEAFF. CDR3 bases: TGTGCCAGCAGTCGAAGGACAGGTCCAAACACTGAAGCTTTCTTT.